This TCR beta chain appears in the sequencing data of a study of blood T cell repertoires in COVID-19. Profiled with immunoSEQ multiplex PCR; TCRdb holds only in-frame clones, not every one. Of around 57,000 clones in the sample, about nine tenths were seen once. Germline CDR1 is MNHEY and CDR2 is SMNVEV (reference sequence). The V segment lost 5 bases and the J segment 8 bases; nucleotides outside the gene matches: 7. This CDR3 is 13 amino acids long. Patients from Seattle were sampled longitudinally, starting during active infection. The TCR originated in an elderly woman with COVID-19, enrolled during active disease. The chain links TRBV27 to TRBJ1-2, with 8 bases that match TRBD1. Input material: peripheral blood. The DNA of the CDR3 is TGTGCCAGCAGTCTTAGGACAGGGTCCGGCTACACCTTC. Translating gives CASSLRTGSGYTF.